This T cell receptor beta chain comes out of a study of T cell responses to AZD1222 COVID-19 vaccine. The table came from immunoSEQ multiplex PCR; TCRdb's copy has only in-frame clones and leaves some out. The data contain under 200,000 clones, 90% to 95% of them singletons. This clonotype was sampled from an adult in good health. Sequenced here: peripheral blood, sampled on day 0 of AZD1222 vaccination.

The CDR3 DNA reads as TGCGCCAGCAGTCGGACTAGCGGGAACAATGAGCAGTTCTTC. It translates to CASSRTSGNNEQFF. This chain joins TRBV5-1 and TRBJ2-1; 12 nucleotides agree with TRBD2. This CDR3 region has 14 residues. V shed 5 bases and J 5 bases; nucleotides not matched to a gene: 2. Germline values: CDR1 SGHRS, CDR2 YFSETQ. Combining the CDR3 with reference TRBV5-1 and TRBJ2-1 gives the whole variable domain KAGVTQTPRYLIKTRGQQVTLSCSPISGHRSVSWYQQTPGQGLQFLFEYFSETQRNKGNFPGRFSGRQFSNSRSEMNVSTLELGDSALYLCASSRTSGNNEQFFGPGTRLTVL.